These 26 T cell receptor beta chains originate from one sample sequenced in a study of T cell responses to AZD1222 COVID-19 vaccine. Libraries were prepared by immunoSEQ multiplex PCR; TCRdb keeps only in-frame clonotypes and omits some of them. This sample has around 150,000 clones; 94% occur once, and the top ten carry approximately 0.6%. The starting material was peripheral blood, obtained on day 0 of AZD1222 vaccination. These receptors were obtained from an adult in good health.

The J gene is TRBJ2-1, the V gene TRBV27; D tentatively fits TRBD1 or TRBD2 (6 bases each). The germline CDR1 and CDR2 sequences are MNHEY and SMNVEV (reference sequence). Trimming stripped 4 bases from V and 5 bases from J, with 15 bases between. The CDR3 covers 15 residues. CDR3 sequence (DNA): TGTGCCAGCAGTTCCGACTGGAGGGGGAACAATGAGCAGTTCTTC. Protein: CASSSDWRGNNEQFF.

This sequence joins TRBV7-9 and TRBJ2-1; D is uncertain. The CDR3 is made up of 13 amino acids. V was cut by 4 bases and J by 6 bases, with 10 bases left in between. Germline loops: CDR1 SEHNR, CDR2 FQNEAQ (reference sequence). This CDR3 is CASSYRWGNEQFF. CDR3 DNA sequence: TGTGCCAGCAGCTACCGATGGGGCAATGAGCAGTTCTTC.

The V and J genes are TRBV3-1 (or the pseudogene TRBV3-2) and TRBJ2-3; 11 bases line up with TRBD2. Per the germline V gene, CDR1 is LGHDT and CDR2 is YNNKEL (reference sequence). J was trimmed by 5 bases and V by 5 bases; bases with no gene match: 0. The CDR3 covers 13 residues. CDR3 DNA sequence: TGTGCCAGCAGCGGGACTAGCGGAGATACGCAGTATTTT. Its protein is CASSGTSGDTQYF.

This chain uses TRBV3-1 (or the pseudogene TRBV3-2) with TRBJ2-1; 9 bases fit TRBD2. The CDR3 runs to 14 residues. The germline V gene encodes CDR1 LGHDT and CDR2 YNNKEL (reference sequence). V lost 6 bases, J lost 7 bases, and 7 bases stayed unmatched. CDR3 residues: CASSPLSGRNEQFF. The CDR3 DNA is TGTGCCAGCAGTCCTCTTAGCGGGAGAAATGAGCAGTTCTTC.

This sequence joins TRBV5-5 and TRBJ2-5, with D possibly called TRBD1 or TRBD2 (5 bases each). This CDR3 region has 14 residues. Trimming removed 2 bases from V and 1 base from J, with 9 bases in between. Germline-derived CDR1 and CDR2 are SGHKS and YYEKEE (reference sequence). CDR3 amino acids: CASSFWGSQETQYF. The CDR3 region has the DNA TGTGCCAGCAGCTTTTGGGGGAGCCAAGAGACCCAGTACTTC.

This rearrangement joins TRBV28 to TRBJ2-7; 8 positions agree with TRBD1. The CDR3 is 13 amino acids. Germline CDR1 and CDR2: MDHEN and SYDVKM. The J segment lost 3 bases and the V segment lost 4 bases, leaving 2 bases of the junction unmatched. The CDR3 region has the DNA TGTGCCAGCAGTTACAGGGGGGACTACGAGCAGTACTTC. Protein: CASSYRGDYEQYF.

The chain combines TRBV3-1 (or the pseudogene TRBV3-2) with TRBJ1-6, with D hard to call. Trimming took off 1 base at V and 6 bases at J, with 7 bases between the two ends. The CDR3 sequence is 14 residues long. Germline V gene sequence: CDR1 LGHDT, CDR2 YNNKEL (reference sequence). This chain's CDR3 is CASSQVQVNSPLHF. Here the CDR3 DNA reads TGTGCCAGCAGCCAAGTGCAGGTTAATTCACCCCTCCACTTT.

Details on this clone: The identical CDR3 is also encoded by other nucleotide sequences in the sample. This chain connects TRBV19 to TRBJ1-5; D unresolved. The ends were cut back, 3 bases at V and 4 bases at J, with 4 bases in the middle. CDR1 is LNHDA and CDR2 is SQIVND in the germline V gene (reference sequence). This CDR3 has 12 residues. The CDR3 DNA sequence: TGTGCCAGTAGTATTAGTAATCAGCCCCAGCATTTT. Amino acid sequence: CASSISNQPQHF.

The chain employs TRBV18 and TRBJ1-3; tentative D call: TRBD1 (6 bases). The germline V gene encodes CDR1 KGHSH and CDR2 LQKENI. Trimming pared 4 bases from V and 3 bases from J, leaving 13 bases between. The CDR3 spans 15 residues. CDR3 residues: CASSRDPTGGNTIYF. CDR3 sequence (DNA): TGTGCCAGCTCACGGGACCCGACAGGTGGAAACACCATATATTTT.

The rearrangement uses TRBV19 and TRBJ1-5; D remains unclear. There are 14 residues in the CDR3. Trimming removed 5 bases at V and 0 bases at J, with 8 bases between. Germline CDR1 LNHDA, CDR2 SQIVND (reference sequence). CDR3 residues: CASSRSSSNQPQHF. The CDR3 coding sequence is TGTGCCAGTAGTCGGAGCAGTAGCAATCAGCCCCAGCATTTT.

The chain links TRBV28 to TRBJ2-1, with unresolved D. Germline V gene sequence: CDR1 MDHEN, CDR2 SYDVKM. Trimming left V 1 base short and J 5 bases short, with 21 bases between. The CDR3 is made up of 18 amino acids. CDR3 DNA sequence: TGTGCCAGCAGTTTATTCTATGATCGTGCCCACGGAAACAATGAGCAGTTCTTC. This sequence encodes CASSLFYDRAHGNNEQFF.

The chain couples TRBV9 to TRBJ2-6; D perhaps matches TRBD2 (6 bases). The CDR3 covers 18 residues. Germline V lookup: CDR1 SGDLS, CDR2 YYNGEE. Trimming left V 4 bases short and J 3 bases short, with 20 bases between. The CDR3 region is CASSHNLRGRSGANVLTF. Here the CDR3 DNA reads TGTGCCAGCAGCCACAACCTTCGGGGGAGGAGTGGGGCCAACGTCCTGACTTTC.

This clone was recorded once. The chain links TRBV2 to TRBJ1-5, with no clear D. Per the germline V gene, CDR1 is SNHLY and CDR2 is FYNNEI. V was clipped by 8 bases and J by 4 bases, with 21 bases between them. The CDR3 totals 16 residues. CDR3 sequence reads: CASLGLGHLGNQPQHF. The CDR3 DNA reads TGTGCCAGCTTAGGTCTAGGGCACCTAGGGAATCAGCCCCAGCATTTT.

The sample holds one count of this clone. The chain carries TRBV11-3 and TRBJ2-1, with 7 bases fitting TRBD2. Trimming removed 5 bases from V and 7 bases from J; junction bases left unmatched: 11. CDR3 length: 15 residues. Germline CDR1 SGHNT, CDR2 YENEEA. CDR3 sequence reads: CASSNTGTTRNEQFF. CDR3 nucleotide sequence: TGTGCCAGCAGCAACACCGGGACTACTAGGAATGAGCAGTTCTTC.

This clone was seen a single time. The V and J genes are TRBV5-4 and TRBJ2-1; D possibly corresponds to TRBD2 (6 bases). Germline lookup yields CDR1 SGHNT and CDR2 YYREEE (reference sequence). V was clipped by 8 bases and J by 8 bases, with 14 bases between them. This CDR3 contains 12 residues. As DNA, the CDR3 is TGTGCCAGTGGGGCTAGCGTCTATGAGCAGTTCTTC. Translation: CASGASVYEQFF.

V is TRBV9 and J is TRBJ1-5; D is uncertain. CDR1 is SGDLS and CDR2 is YYNGEE in the germline V gene. CDR3 length equals 13 residues. V was cut by 0 bases and J by 3 bases, with 4 bases left in between. CDR3 DNA: TGTGCCAGCAGCGTAGACTACAATCAGCCCCAGCATTTT. Its protein is CASSVDYNQPQHF.

CDR3 residues: CATSEAGGRGYTF. The CDR3 nucleotides are TGTGCCACCAGTGAAGCCGGGGGACGAGGCTACACCTTC. This rearrangement joins TRBV24-1 to TRBJ1-2; tentatively, D is TRBD1 (5 bases). Trimming took 4 bases from V and 8 from J, leaving 13 bases between them. This CDR3 spans 13 amino acids. Germline assignment: CDR1 KGHDR and CDR2 SFDVKD.

The chain combines TRBV5-4 with TRBJ2-2; TRBD2 matches at 10 bases. The CDR3 covers 15 residues. Germline V gene sequence: CDR1 SGHNT, CDR2 YYREEE (reference sequence). V was pared by 5 bases and J by 3 bases, with 4 bases of the junction left unmatched. The CDR3 nucleotides are TGTGCCAGCAGTGGGCTAGCGGGAGACACCGGGGAGCTGTTTTTT. Encoded protein: CASSGLAGDTGELFF.

This sequence joins TRBV19 and TRBJ2-3, with D unresolved. Deletions cut 5 bases from V and 5 bases from J, with 5 bases between. The CDR3 has 11 amino acids. CDR1 and CDR2 from the germline V gene are LNHDA and SQIVND (reference sequence). The CDR3 loop is CASSRRDTQYF. The CDR3 region has the DNA TGTGCCAGTAGTCGGCGAGATACGCAGTATTTT.

The chain carries TRBV18 and TRBJ2-5; D is uncertain. The CDR3 consists of 13 residues. Germline V gives CDR1 KGHSH, CDR2 LQKENI. V was shortened by 0 bases and J by 3 bases, with 5 bases between the two germline ends. Written as DNA, the CDR3 is TGTGCCAGCTCACCACCGGGGAAAGAGACCCAGTACTTC. This codes for CASSPPGKETQYF.

This chain uses TRBV7-9 with TRBJ2-3; either TRBD1 or TRBD2 may fit D (6 bases each). Germline CDR1 is SEHNR and CDR2 is FQNEAQ (reference sequence). The CDR3 totals 17 residues. Trimming cost V 2 bases and J 0 bases, with 15 bases left between them. In nucleotides, the CDR3 is TGTGCCAGCAGCTTAAGGGGGGCGGCGGCTAGCACAGATACGCAGTATTTT. Amino acid sequence: CASSLRGAAASTDTQYF.

The CDR3 DNA follows: TGCGCCAGCAGCTCAACCGGGGAGGCTAACTATGGCTACACCTTC. The encoded protein is CASSSTGEANYGYTF. The V gene is TRBV5-1, the J gene TRBJ1-2; no firm D call. This CDR3 has 15 amino acids. Germline V lookup: CDR1 SGHRS, CDR2 YFSETQ. The V end lost 3 bases, the J end lost 0 bases, and 12 bases lay between the germline ends.

This sequence joins TRBV4-1 and TRBJ1-3; TRBD1 matches at 8 bases. With 0 bases clipped from V and 6 bases from J, the junction kept 4 bases outside the gene matches. The CDR3 has 15 residues. The germline V gene encodes CDR1 MGHRA and CDR2 YSYEKL. This CDR3 reads CASSQDETGENTIYF. CDR3 DNA: TGCGCCAGCAGCCAAGATGAGACAGGGGAAAACACCATATATTTT.

The chain recombines TRBV25-1 with TRBJ2-7; 8 nucleotides align to TRBD1. This CDR3 is built from 13 residues. Germline V gene data show CDR1 as MGHDK and CDR2 as SYGVNS. With 8 bases clipped from V and 7 bases from J, the junction kept 10 bases outside the gene matches. Written as DNA, the CDR3 is TGTGCCAGCTCTTTCCGGACAGGGCAAGAGCAGTACTTC. It encodes CASSFRTGQEQYF.

CDR3 in amino acids: CASRGGARGNTIYF. In DNA, the CDR3 is TGCGCCAGCCGGGGAGGGGCGAGAGGAAACACCATATATTTT. V usage is TRBV5-1 and J usage is TRBJ1-3, with D possibly being TRBD1 (5 bases). Germline-derived CDR1 and CDR2 are SGHRS and YFSETQ. The CDR3 spans 14 residues. The V end was cut by 7 bases, the J end by 4 bases, with 15 bases between.

The J gene is TRBJ1-3, the V gene TRBV12-5; no reliable D call. Trimming stripped 2 bases from V and 3 bases from J, with 5 bases between. The CDR3 is 13 residues long. The germline V gene encodes CDR1 LGHNT and CDR2 FRNRAP. Here the CDR3 reads CASGLKGGNTIYF. The CDR3 region has the DNA TGTGCTAGTGGTTTGAAGGGTGGAAACACCATATATTTT.